This passage covers 15 T cell receptor beta chains from one sample sequenced in a study of T cell responses to AZD1222 COVID-19 vaccine. Measured with immunoSEQ multiplex PCR; TCRdb has only the in-frame clones, and not every one. The sample shows roughly 150,000 clones, 90% of them seen only once. Sequencing used peripheral blood, obtained on day 0 of AZD1222 vaccination. These receptors all come from an adult in good health.

This clone has just a few counts. The rearrangement links TRBV7-6 to TRBJ2-2; 11 bases agree with TRBD1. This CDR3 comprises 16 residues. Trimming took 1 base from V and 3 from J; bases not matched to a gene: 1. The germline V gene has CDR1 SGHVS and CDR2 FNYEAQ. CDR3 sequence: CASSLEDRGHTGELFF. The CDR3 DNA reads TGTGCCAGCAGCTTAGAGGACAGGGGGCACACCGGGGAGCTGTTTTTT. Supplemented by reference TRBV7-6 and TRBJ2-2, the full variable domain reads GAGVSQSPRYKVTKRGQDVALRCDPISGHVSLYWYRQALGQGPEFLTYFNYEAQQDKSGLPNDRFSAERPEGSISTLTIQRTEQRDSAMYRCASSLEDRGHTGELFFGEGSRLTVL.

This clone is a singleton in its sample. The gene calls are TRBV6-6 and TRBJ1-1; D gene unclear. V was trimmed by 5 bases and J by 4 bases, leaving 14 bases between them. CDR3 length: 14 amino acids. Germline loops: CDR1 MNHNY, CDR2 SVGAGI (reference sequence). CDR3 sequence: CASSNHREGTEAFF. The CDR3 nucleotides are TGTGCCAGCAGTAATCACCGGGAAGGCACTGAAGCTTTCTTT.

This chain links TRBV27 with TRBJ1-3; no clear D gene. Germline CDR1 is MNHEY and CDR2 is SMNVEV (reference sequence). Trimming stripped 5 bases from V and 0 bases from J, with 5 bases between. This CDR3 has 13 amino acids. DNA of the CDR3: TGTGCCAGCAGTCCGAGCTCTGGAAACACCATATATTTT. It codes for CASSPSSGNTIYF.

The J gene is TRBJ1-6, the V gene TRBV11-2; possibly TRBD1 for D (5 bases). Germline V gives CDR1 SGHAT, CDR2 FQNNGV. The ends were cut back, 1 base at V and 4 bases at J, with 17 bases in the middle. The CDR3 length is 18 residues. The CDR3 nucleotides are TGTGCCAGCAGCTTAGCGCTCCTGGACACCGAGTATAATTCACCCCTCCACTTT. This translates into CASSLALLDTEYNSPLHF. Full variable domain (outside the CDR3, taken from reference TRBV11-2 and TRBJ1-6): EAGVAQSPRYKIIEKRQSVAFWCNPISGHATLYWYQQILGQGPKLLIQFQNNGVVDDSQLPKDRFSAERLKGVDSTLKIQPAKLEDSAVYLCASSLALLDTEYNSPLHFGNGTRLTVT.

This clone was counted a single time. The chain has TRBV2 and TRBJ1-4; maybe TRBD1 (5 bases). Germline V gives CDR1 SNHLY, CDR2 FYNNEI. The CDR3 extends over 19 amino acids. The V gene lost 8 bases and the J gene lost 8 bases, with 33 bases spanning the gap. The CDR3 sequence is CASVNGLGLSTEVREKLFF. DNA of the CDR3: TGTGCCAGCGTTAATGGCTTGGGACTATCAACTGAGGTGCGGGAAAAACTGTTTTTT.

The chain recombines TRBV7-6 with TRBJ1-5, with D possibly matching TRBD1 (6 bases). The CDR3 extends over 15 amino acids. CDR1 is SGHVS and CDR2 is FNYEAQ in the germline V gene. V gave up 1 base and J gave up 3 bases, with 10 bases separating them. The CDR3 DNA sequence: TGTGCCAGCAGCTTAGGGGGGCGCGTCAATCAGCCCCAGCATTTT. Its protein is CASSLGGRVNQPQHF.

The chain joins TRBV19 to TRBJ2-7; 8 bases map to TRBD1. This CDR3 has 18 residues. Germline V gene lookup returns CDR1 LNHDA and CDR2 SQIVND (reference sequence). The trim removed 3 bases at V and 2 bases at J, leaving 15 bases unmatched. CDR3 nucleotides: TGTGCCAGTAGTATCGGATATCCCTCGGGACAGGCCACCTACGAGCAGTACTTC. Protein sequence: CASSIGYPSGQATYEQYF.

This chain joins TRBV5-8 and TRBJ2-1; D gene uncertain. Per germline, CDR1 SGHTS and CDR2 YDEGEE. V lost 4 bases to trimming and J lost 6 bases, with 5 bases between them. The CDR3 is 11 amino acids. CDR3 amino acids: CASSPINEQFF. CDR3 coding DNA: TGTGCCAGCAGCCCCATCAATGAGCAGTTCTTC. Full variable domain (outside the CDR3, taken from reference TRBV5-8 and TRBJ2-1): EAGVTQSPTHLIKTRGQQATLRCSPISGHTSVYWYQQALGLGLQFLLWYDEGEERNRGNFPPRFSGRQFPNYSSELNVNALELEDSALYLCASSPINEQFFGPGTRLTVL.

V is TRBV19 and J is TRBJ2-1; tentatively, D is TRBD2 (5 bases). Trimming shortened V by 6 bases and J by 2 bases, and 11 bases separated the two germline ends. There are 14 residues in the CDR3. CDR1 and CDR2 from the germline V gene are LNHDA and SQIVND (reference sequence). The CDR3 region is CASRDSLAYNEQFF. CDR3 in DNA: TGTGCCAGTAGGGACTCCTTAGCCTACAATGAGCAGTTCTTC.

J is TRBJ2-4 and V is TRBV28; maybe TRBD1 (5 bases). Germline assignment: CDR1 MDHEN and CDR2 SYDVKM. The CDR3 loop spans 15 amino acids. Trimming stripped 3 bases from V and 0 bases from J, with 9 bases between. CDR3 coding DNA: TGTGCCAGCAGTTTGGGGCAAACAGCCAAAAACATTCAGTACTTC. Its translation is CASSLGQTAKNIQYF.

This chain links TRBV4-1 with TRBJ1-6; no clear D. CDR1 is MGHRA, CDR2 YSYEKL, per germline. V lost 1 base to trimming and J lost 6 bases, with 4 bases between them. The CDR3 is 13 residues long. DNA of the CDR3: TGCGCCAGCAGCCAAGCCCTTAATTCACCCCTCCACTTT. Residues: CASSQALNSPLHF.

DNA of the CDR3: TGTGCCAGCAGTGAAAACAGGCTCAATCAGCCCCAGCATTTT. This translates into CASSENRLNQPQHF. The J gene is TRBJ1-5, the V gene TRBV2, with D tentatively TRBD1 (5 bases). The CDR3 sequence is 14 residues long. The ends were cut back, 2 bases at V and 3 bases at J, with 8 bases in the middle. CDR1 is SNHLY, CDR2 FYNNEI, per germline.

The chain is built from TRBV5-5 and TRBJ2-3; D may be TRBD2 (6 bases). Germline assignment: CDR1 SGHKS and CDR2 YYEKEE (reference sequence). V dropped 7 bases and J dropped 2 bases, with 14 bases sitting between them. The CDR3 consists of 14 residues. In nucleotides, the CDR3 is TGTGCCAGCGGGATCGGCGGGAACACAGATACGCAGTATTTT. It specifies CASGIGGNTDTQYF.

The DNA of the CDR3 is TGCAGCGTTGCCAGGGGAATCGCCATGAACACTGAAGCTTTCTTT. This encodes CSVARGIAMNTEAFF. V and J are TRBV29-1 and TRBJ1-1; D perhaps matches TRBD1 (6 bases). V lost 4 bases and J 0 bases, leaving 15 bases between the germline ends. This CDR3 spans 15 amino acids. CDR1 and CDR2 from the germline V gene are SQVTM and ANQGSEA.

The V call is TRBV27, the J call TRBJ2-2, with 12 bases identical to TRBD2. Germline CDR1 reads MNHEY; CDR2 reads SMNVEV (reference sequence). The junction had 8 bases not matched to a gene; V was cut back by 4 bases and J by 8 bases. The CDR3 has 16 amino acids. The CDR3 sequence is CASSSRLAGVSGELFF. CDR3 sequence (DNA): TGTGCCAGCAGTTCTCGACTAGCGGGAGTATCTGGGGAGCTGTTTTTT.